This T cell receptor beta chain originates from a study of early T cells in non-severe SARS-CoV-2 infection. Study information: Chains were not paired, and sequencing was done on bulk RNA from unsorted whole blood.

A single record per CDR3 protein comes from TCRdb applying MiXCR to the 5' RACE reads. The table records around 81,000 distinct CDR3 sequences, about 14% of them present only once. This clonotype turned up a few times. The sample taken for sequencing was whole blood. The origin of this receptor is an adult who was a healthcare worker with PCR-confirmed SARS-CoV-2 infection or an uninfected control (not recorded which).

In DNA, the CDR3 is TGTGCCAGCAGTTTCCCGGAGTACTATGGCTACACCTTC. It translates to CASSFPEYYGYTF. V is TRBV12-3 or TRBV12-4 and J is TRBJ1-2; D unresolved. The V end was cut by 3 bases, the J end by 3 bases, with 8 bases between. There are 13 residues in the CDR3.